The 14 T cell receptor beta chains reported below all come from one sample, sequenced in a study of shared clonotypes between healthy human individuals. The method was immunoSEQ multiplex PCR; TCRdb's version includes in-frame clones alone and lacks a portion of them. Here the sample spans around 2,000,000 clones, roughly 94% being singletons. Sequenced material: naive CD4+ T cells sorted from blood. Subset defined: CD45RA+ positively selected. These receptor sequences come from a man between 18 and 29 years old in good health.

In the case of this clone: This CDR3 is also generated by other DNA sequences in the sample. The V gene is TRBV6-5, the J gene TRBJ2-5, with 9 bases fitting TRBD1. The CDR3 extends over 14 amino acids. Per the germline V gene, CDR1 is MNHEY and CDR2 is SVGAGI. V lost 0 bases and J lost 4; bases outside the gene matches: 0. CDR3 bases: TGTGCCAGCAGTTACTCGGACAGGGGAGAGACCCAGTACTTC. Translation: CASSYSDRGETQYF.

The chain has TRBV28 and TRBJ1-2; a weak D match, TRBD1 (6 bases). V lost 5 bases and J 8 bases, leaving 18 bases between the germline ends. This CDR3 is built from 14 residues. The germline V gene encodes CDR1 MDHEN and CDR2 SYDVKM. The CDR3 protein is CASSRDRLVNGYTF. For the CDR3, the DNA is TGTGCCAGCAGTCGTGACAGGTTGGTTAACGGCTACACCTTC.

The chain uses TRBV6-6 and TRBJ2-7; TRBD1 matches at 10 bases. The V and J ends lost 0 bases and 5 bases, in that order; junction bases with no gene match: 7. This CDR3 is built from 16 residues. The germline gives CDR1 MNHNY, CDR2 SVGAGI (reference sequence). The CDR3 DNA follows: TGTGCCAGCAGTTACTCTTGGACAGGGGGTAACCACGAGCAGTACTTC. It yields the protein CASSYSWTGGNHEQYF.

This clone appeared a single time. This chain joins TRBV5-1 and TRBJ2-3, with a possible D match to TRBD2 (5 bases). Trimming pared 0 bases from V and 6 bases from J, leaving 8 bases between. Per the germline V gene, CDR1 is SGHRS and CDR2 is YFSETQ. This CDR3 has 13 residues. Here the CDR3 reads CASSLAPGDTQYF. In DNA, the CDR3 is TGCGCCAGCAGCTTGGCACCGGGGGATACGCAGTATTTT.

J is TRBJ2-3 and V is TRBV2; D unclear. CDR1 and CDR2 from the germline V gene are SNHLY and FYNNEI. Trimming pared 3 bases from V and 5 bases from J, leaving 12 bases between. The CDR3 length is 14 residues. The CDR3 spells CASSEDQTRDTQYF. The CDR3 DNA follows: TGTGCCAGCAGTGAGGACCAGACCAGAGATACGCAGTATTTT.

The gene calls are TRBV6-5 and TRBJ2-3, with 8 bases matching TRBD1. Germline V gene lookup returns CDR1 MNHEY and CDR2 SVGAGI. The V gene end was trimmed by 5 bases and the J gene end by 3 bases; junction bases not matched to a gene: 4. This CDR3 has 14 residues. The CDR3 DNA reads TGTGCCAGCAGTGACAGGGGAATTACAGATACGCAGTATTTT. It encodes CASSDRGITDTQYF.

This chain links TRBV9 with TRBJ2-1; D uncertain. Trimming removed 1 base at V and 7 bases at J, with 12 bases between. This CDR3 region has 14 residues. Germline CDR1 and CDR2: SGDLS and YYNGEE. The CDR3 region is CASSVRSLGNEQFF. The CDR3 bases are TGTGCCAGCAGCGTAAGGTCTCTCGGTAATGAGCAGTTCTTC.

This chain links TRBV5-5 with TRBJ1-1, with TRBD1 identical over 8 bases. CDR1 is SGHKS and CDR2 is YYEKEE in the germline V gene (reference sequence). V trimming: 5 bases; J trimming: 11 bases; junction bases outside the gene matches: 11. This CDR3 spans 13 amino acids. CDR3 region: CASSLTGDSVAFF. In nucleotides, the CDR3 is TGTGCCAGCAGTTTGACAGGGGATTCGGTGGCTTTCTTT.

The chain couples TRBV9 to TRBJ2-1; perhaps TRBD1 as D (5 bases). The CDR3 length is 12 residues. Per the germline V gene, CDR1 is SGDLS and CDR2 is YYNGEE. CDR3 amino acids: CRANRGDNEQFF. DNA for the CDR3: TGTCGAGCTAATAGGGGCGACAATGAGCAGTTCTTC.

The V gene is TRBV7-9, the J gene TRBJ2-2; D unclear. The germline gives CDR1 SEHNR, CDR2 FQNEAQ (reference sequence). V was trimmed by 8 bases and J by 10 bases, leaving 5 bases between them. CDR3 size: 9 residues. The DNA of the CDR3 is TGTGCCAGCGGAAAGGAGCTGTTTTTT. Translated: CASGKELFF.

This rearrangement joins TRBV9 to TRBJ1-2; no firm D call. V gave up 0 bases and J gave up 8 bases, with 14 bases separating them. In germline, CDR1 is SGDLS, CDR2 YYNGEE. The CDR3 runs 14 residues. The CDR3 here is CASSVVERGGGYTF. The DNA for the CDR3 is TGTGCCAGCAGCGTAGTGGAACGGGGTGGCGGCTACACCTTC.

This clone has a single count. The chain recombines TRBV29-1 with TRBJ2-3, with D hard to call. Germline-derived CDR1 and CDR2 are SQVTM and ANQGSEA. Trimming stripped 6 bases from V and 10 bases from J, with 14 bases between. The CDR3 runs 11 residues. As DNA, the CDR3 is TGCAGCGTCCCCCGGCGCCTAGCGCAGTATTTT. This encodes CSVPRRLAQYF.

The CDR3 DNA reads TGTGCCAGCAGTGACAGGGAGTTCGGCGAGCAGTACTTC. It codes for CASSDREFGEQYF. The J gene is TRBJ2-7, the V gene TRBV2; D tentatively fits TRBD1 or TRBD2 (5 bases each). V gave up 3 bases and J gave up 6 bases, with 12 bases separating them. CDR1 SNHLY and CDR2 FYNNEI come from the germline V gene. This CDR3 has 13 residues.

This rearrangement joins TRBV6-5 to TRBJ2-3; a weak D match, TRBD2 (7 bases). The CDR3 is 14 residues long. With 6 bases removed from V and 6 bases from J, the gap between germline ends came to 16 bases. CDR1 and CDR2 (germline): MNHEY, SVGAGI. The CDR3 sequence is CASSRGGGVDTQYF. The CDR3 nucleotides read TGTGCCAGCAGCCGAGGGGGGGGCGTGGATACGCAGTATTTT.